These 18 T cell receptor beta chains came from one sample sequenced in a study of cytomegalovirus exposure and HLA in healthy donors. Amplification used 60 Vbeta primers and 13 Jbeta primers. Assay: immunoSEQ multiplex PCR; the TCRdb copy retains only in-frame clones and omits some. The data hold approximately 150,000 clones, with almost 85% observed a single time. Sequenced material: PBMCs. The receptors shown here come from a man younger than 40 in good health and CMV-seronegative.

V gene TRBV30 combines with J gene TRBJ1-5; 9 bases are a match to TRBD1. The germline gives CDR1 GTSNPN, CDR2 SVGIG (reference sequence). The CDR3 is 15 amino acids. V shed 2 bases and J 3 bases; nucleotides not matched to a gene: 5. The CDR3 reads CAWSFGQGFNQPQHF. The DNA for the CDR3 is TGTGCCTGGAGTTTCGGACAGGGGTTCAATCAGCCCCAGCATTTT.

The rearrangement joins TRBV21-1 to TRBJ2-1; TRBD2, the table's D call, lacks a check against the DNA. TRBV21-1 is annotated as a pseudogene. The CDR3 has 17 residues. In DNA form, the CDR3 reads TGTGCCAGCAGCAAAGGTTTGGGGCGGGGGGGGGACAATGAGCAGTTCTTC. Translated: CASSKGLGRGGDNEQFF.

V and J are TRBV7-2 and TRBJ1-4; no reliable D call. Per germline, CDR1 SGHTA and CDR2 FQGNSA. The CDR3 is 15 amino acids. V lost 1 base and J 3 bases, leaving 9 bases between the germline ends. CDR3 residues: CASSLVPAANEKLFF. The DNA of the CDR3 is TGTGCCAGCAGCTTAGTTCCGGCGGCTAATGAAAAACTGTTTTTT.

A note on this clone: Other DNA sequences in this sample translate to the same CDR3. The gene calls are TRBV7-9 and TRBJ2-7; 7 nucleotides agree with TRBD1. CDR1 and CDR2 (germline): SEHNR, FQNEAQ (reference sequence). The CDR3 contains 13 residues. The V and J ends lost 4 bases and 2 bases, in that order; junction bases with no gene match: 2. The DNA of the CDR3 is TGTGCCAGCAGCTCGGGACAGACCTACGAGCAGTACTTC. Residues: CASSSGQTYEQYF.

The chain employs TRBV6-5 and TRBJ1-2, with 7 bases that match TRBD1. In germline, CDR1 is MNHEY, CDR2 SVGAGI. This CDR3 spans 14 amino acids. Trimming cost V 5 bases and J 7 bases; bases outside gene matches: 10. The DNA of the CDR3 is TGTGCCAGCAGTGCGACAACAGGGGCGGGTGGCTACACCTTC. This codes for CASSATTGAGGYTF.

This clone appeared a single time. The J gene is TRBJ1-4, the V gene TRBV27, with D tentatively TRBD1 (6 bases). Germline-derived CDR1 and CDR2 are MNHEY and SMNVEV (reference sequence). The CDR3 consists of 15 residues. Trimming took 4 bases from V and 4 from J, leaving 13 bases between them. CDR3 sequence reads: CASSSTGRVNEKLFF. DNA for the CDR3: TGTGCCAGCAGTTCCACAGGGCGGGTTAATGAAAAACTGTTTTTT.

This clone has only one observation. This chain joins TRBV28 and TRBJ2-5; TRBD2 agrees at 7 bases. The CDR3 extends over 12 amino acids. V shed 11 bases, J shed 5 bases, and the junction held 8 bases outside the gene matches. CDR1 MDHEN and CDR2 SYDVKM come from the germline V gene. The CDR3 DNA reads as TGTGCCGCCGGGCGGGGGTGGGAGACCCAGTACTTC. It is translated as CAAGRGWETQYF.

This clone is a singleton in its sample. CDR3 nucleotides: TGTGCCAGCAACCTTCTACCCCTGACAGAGACAGATACGCAGTATTTT. Its translation: CASNLLPLTETDTQYF. This chain joins TRBV7-9 and TRBJ2-3; D perhaps matches TRBD1 (5 bases). The CDR3 runs 16 residues. Deletions cut 7 bases from V and 3 bases from J, with 20 bases between. The germline V gene encodes CDR1 SEHNR and CDR2 FQNEAQ (reference sequence).

The V and J genes are TRBV27 and TRBJ2-7; perhaps TRBD2 as D (5 bases). Germline lookup yields CDR1 MNHEY and CDR2 SMNVEV (reference sequence). The CDR3 runs 13 residues. V was shortened by 0 bases and J by 8 bases, with 11 bases between the two germline ends. CDR3 sequence reads: CASSLSRGLQQYF. The CDR3 DNA reads as TGTGCCAGCAGTTTATCTCGGGGTTTACAGCAGTACTTC.

The J gene is TRBJ1-5, the V gene TRBV5-6; D gene unclear. V dropped 3 bases and J dropped 3 bases, with 10 bases sitting between them. CDR3 length: 14 amino acids. Germline-derived CDR1 and CDR2 are SGHDT and YYEEEE. The CDR3 loop is CASSSQSNNQPQHF. The CDR3 nucleotides read TGTGCCAGCAGCTCCCAATCAAACAATCAGCCCCAGCATTTT.

The gene calls are TRBV9 and TRBJ2-1, with unresolved D. The germline gives CDR1 SGDLS, CDR2 YYNGEE. This CDR3 has 15 amino acids. Trimming pared 0 bases from V and 1 base from J, leaving 8 bases between. CDR3 sequence reads: CASSVGQLSYNEQFF. The CDR3 DNA follows: TGTGCCAGCAGCGTAGGGCAGTTATCCTACAATGAGCAGTTCTTC.

The chain combines TRBV18 with TRBJ1-1, with TRBD1 matching over 7 bases. Germline CDR1 KGHSH, CDR2 LQKENI. The CDR3 length is 13 residues. The V gene end was trimmed by 5 bases and the J gene end by 10 bases; junction bases not matched to a gene: 10. The CDR3 DNA follows: TGTGCCAGCTCAACTCAAACAGGGGCGTCAGCTTTCTTT. Protein sequence: CASSTQTGASAFF.

The count of this clone is one. CDR3 protein: CASSPTDSNQPQHF. CDR3 nucleotides: TGTGCCAGCAGCCCGACAGATAGCAATCAGCCCCAGCATTTT. The chain has TRBV7-6 and TRBJ1-5, with a tentative D call TRBD1 (5 bases). The CDR3 contains 14 residues. Germline CDR1 is SGHVS and CDR2 is FNYEAQ. V dropped 5 bases and J dropped 0 bases, with 8 bases sitting between them.

This chain connects TRBV18 to TRBJ2-4; a possible D gene is TRBD2 (6 bases). Trimming took 3 bases from V and 9 from J, leaving 12 bases between them. Germline V gene lookup returns CDR1 KGHSH and CDR2 LQKENI. The CDR3 covers 13 residues. This chain's CDR3 is CASSPLRGAIQYF. Here the CDR3 DNA reads TGTGCCAGCTCACCCTTGCGGGGTGCCATTCAGTACTTC.

The genes are TRBV6-1 and TRBJ1-1; D possibly corresponds to TRBD1 (5 bases). V lost 2 bases, J lost 4 bases, and 23 bases lay in between. Germline assignment: CDR1 MNHNS and CDR2 SASEGT. This CDR3 has 18 residues. CDR3 in DNA: TGTGCCAGCAGTGAACCGCAGTGGGGGGGAGGGTTCAGCACTGAAGCTTTCTTT. Translating gives CASSEPQWGGGFSTEAFF.

The chain uses TRBV25-1 and TRBJ2-7, with unresolved D. Germline-derived CDR1 and CDR2 are MGHDK and SYGVNS. This CDR3 is 13 amino acids long. V lost 10 bases and J lost 3, with 16 bases in between. Here the CDR3 reads CATRKNLFYEQYF. As DNA, the CDR3 is TGTGCCACCCGAAAGAACCTATTCTACGAGCAGTACTTC.

The rearrangement uses TRBV5-4 and TRBJ1-1, with 10 bases matching TRBD1. The V segment lost 4 bases and the J segment 0 bases; nucleotides outside the gene matches: 6. Germline-derived CDR1 and CDR2 are SGHNT and YYREEE (reference sequence). The CDR3 contains 16 residues. In DNA, the CDR3 is TGTGCCAGCAGCCCGGGACAGGGGATGATGAACACTGAAGCTTTCTTT. Amino acids: CASSPGQGMMNTEAFF.

The CDR3 here is CASSQDRDFSQFF. For the CDR3, the DNA is TGTGCCAGCAGCCAGGATCGGGACTTTTCTCAGTTCTTC. The V call is TRBV14, the J call TRBJ2-1, with TRBD2 as a possible D gene (6 bases). The length of the CDR3 is 13 residues. Trimming pared 3 bases from V and 13 bases from J, leaving 16 bases between. The V gene's germline CDR1 is SGHDN and CDR2 FVKESK.